The clone carrying this TCR beta chain occurred a few times. Antigen specificity is unknown. The ends were cut back, 4 bases at V and 5 bases at J, with 12 bases in the middle. The CDR3 totals 14 residues. Germline V CDR1 and CDR2: MNHNY, SVGAGI (reference sequence). This sample stems from a study of CD8+ T cells in alopecia areata. Extraction of RNA preceded its reverse transcription into cDNA, which served as the sequencing template. Here immunoSEQ multiplex PCR was the method, and the copy in TCRdb shows in-frame clones only, minus some. The table shows 110,000 or so clones, with 55% to 80% occurring only once. The study, taken as a whole, reports: Especially in alopecia totalis/universalis, lesional scalp showed greater clonality than normal scalp did.

Sequenced: CD4+ T cells sorted from blood. The rearrangement links TRBV6-6 to TRBJ1-5; D not certain. This sequence was found in a human donor in good health. CDR3: CASSSQNVDQPQHF. The DNA for the CDR3 is TGTGCCAGCAGTTCCCAAAACGTTGATCAGCCCCAGCATTTT.